This T cell receptor (beta chain) was identified in a study of beta chain features in type 1 diabetes. Study findings and constraints: VDJ junctions from type 1 diabetes patients carried fewer insertions and larger deletions.

This clone was seen more than once but under ten times. The target antigen is unknown. Since all of the isolated RNA was reverse transcribed, expressed TCRB transcripts were what got sequenced. The data were produced by immunoSEQ multiplex PCR, yet TCRdb's version contains in-frame clones alone and is incomplete. This table holds 130,000 to 150,000 clones, under 60% found once. It was via CD45RO/CCR7/CD25/CD127/CD95/CD27 that CD4+ naive, central memory, regulatory and stem cell-like memory cells were sorted. The sample comprised Tregs from blood. This sequence originates from a man in his late teens or twenties in good health.

DNA of the CDR3: TGTGCCAGCAGTTACTCGGAGGTCGAGGCTGAAGCTTTCTTT. It translates to CASSYSEVEAEAFF. The rearrangement joins TRBV6-6 to TRBJ1-1; D is uncertain. The length of the CDR3 is 14 residues. Trimming took 0 bases from V and 6 from J, leaving 11 bases between them. Germline lookup yields CDR1 MNHNY and CDR2 SVGAGI (reference sequence).